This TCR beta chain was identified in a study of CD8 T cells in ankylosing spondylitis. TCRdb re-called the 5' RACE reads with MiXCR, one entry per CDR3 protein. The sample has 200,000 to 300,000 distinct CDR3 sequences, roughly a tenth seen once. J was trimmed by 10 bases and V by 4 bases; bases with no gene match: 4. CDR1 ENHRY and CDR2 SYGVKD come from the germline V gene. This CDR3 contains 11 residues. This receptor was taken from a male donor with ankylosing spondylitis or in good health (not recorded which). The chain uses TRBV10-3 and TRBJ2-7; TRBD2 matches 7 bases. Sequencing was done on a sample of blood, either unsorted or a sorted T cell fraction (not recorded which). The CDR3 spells CAISGGEGQYF. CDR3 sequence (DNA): TGTGCCATCAGTGGAGGGGAGGGACAGTACTTC.